The 16 T cell receptor beta chains below were found in one sample sequenced in a study of OX40 agonist ivuxolimab in advanced cancers. Clones were read by immunoSEQ multiplex PCR, and TCRdb kept only the in-frame ones, dropping some. This sample has tens of thousands of clones, with 70% to 90% found just once. The starting material was CD4+ or CD8+ T cells sorted from blood, obtained in a trial of the OX40 agonist ivuxolimab. Receptors were obtained from an adult with an advanced solid tumor such as melanoma, head and neck, liver or kidney cancer.

The J gene is TRBJ2-5, the V gene TRBV2, with TRBD2 identical over 9 bases. The end of the DNA fits TRBJ2-7 better, so the J call may be wrong. The germline V gene has CDR1 SNHLY and CDR2 FYNNEI. This CDR3 region has 14 residues. CDR3 DNA sequence: TGTGCCGGCTCGTCTGCGGGGGGGTGGAACGAGCAGTACTTC. Translated: CAGSSAGGWNEQYF.

V gene TRBV6-5 combines with J gene TRBJ1-2; D gene ambiguous. Trimming cost V 0 bases and J 4 bases, with 12 bases left between them. The CDR3 runs to 15 residues. Germline CDR1 MNHEY, CDR2 SVGAGI. The CDR3 coding sequence is TGTGCCAGCAGTTACTCGACCAGCACGGCCTATGGCTACACCTTC. Translated, it gives CASSYSTSTAYGYTF.

The chain uses TRBV5-1 and TRBJ1-1; 7 nucleotides line up with TRBD1. Germline V gives CDR1 SGHRS, CDR2 YFSETQ. This CDR3 spans 16 amino acids. With 0 bases clipped from V and 5 bases from J, the junction kept 10 bases outside the gene matches. For the CDR3, the DNA is TGCGCCAGCAGCTTGGGGAGGAGACAGGGATGGACTGAAGCTTTCTTT. Translated: CASSLGRRQGWTEAFF.

This chain connects TRBV5-5 to TRBJ1-5, with TRBD1 as a possible D gene (5 bases). Trimming removed 4 bases from V and 4 bases from J, with 18 bases in between. The CDR3 contains 16 residues. Germline CDR1 is SGHKS and CDR2 is YYEKEE (reference sequence). The CDR3 nucleotides are TGTGCCAGCAGCCCCCTACCCGGGGGACGAAATCAGCCCCAGCATTTT. It translates to CASSPLPGGRNQPQHF.

The chain joins TRBV29-1 to TRBJ1-1; D call uncertain. The CDR3 length is 14 residues. The V gene lost 1 base and the J gene lost 1 base, with 10 bases spanning the gap. From germline, CDR1 is SQVTM and CDR2 ANQGSEA. DNA for the CDR3: TGCAGCGTTGAAGGTCTATGGGGGAACACTGAAGCTTTCTTT. This sequence encodes CSVEGLWGNTEAFF.

V and J are TRBV5-3 and TRBJ2-5; 8 nucleotides align to TRBD2. TRBV5-3 carries the ORF label, with uncertain function. V shed 8 bases, J shed 1 base, and the junction held 16 bases outside the gene matches. The CDR3 consists of 17 residues. CDR3 in DNA: TGTGCCAGGCCCCGAGGGCGGGAGGCCCCCCCCCAAGAGACCCAGTACTTC. This encodes CARPRGREAPPQETQYF.

The chain is built from TRBV10-3 and TRBJ2-3, with D unresolved. CDR1 ENHRY and CDR2 SYGVKD come from the germline V gene. This CDR3 region has 13 residues. V shed 7 bases and J shed 4 bases, with 12 bases lying between them. CDR3 DNA sequence: TGTGCCATCAAAGTCCCCGCCGCAGATACGCAGTATTTT. It is translated as CAIKVPAADTQYF.

The V call is TRBV5-1, the J call TRBJ2-2, with 14 bases lining up with TRBD2. The CDR3 covers 20 residues. Germline lookup yields CDR1 SGHRS and CDR2 YFSETQ. J gave up 1 base and V 0 bases, and 8 bases lay outside the gene matches. CDR3 region: CASSLEFGTSGRGNTGELFF. The CDR3 DNA reads TGCGCCAGCAGCTTGGAGTTCGGGACTAGCGGGAGAGGGAACACCGGGGAGCTGTTTTTT. Together with reference TRBV5-1 and TRBJ2-2, the CDR3 gives the full variable domain: KAGVTQTPRYLIKTRGQQVTLSCSPISGHRSVSWYQQTPGQGLQFLFEYFSETQRNKGNFPGRFSGRQFSNSRSEMNVSTLELGDSALYLCASSLEFGTSGRGNTGELFFGEGSRLTVL.

This rearrangement joins TRBV30 to TRBJ2-3; D gene uncertain. The V and J ends lost 3 bases and 2 bases respectively, with 3 bases between them. This CDR3 contains 11 residues. Per the germline V gene, CDR1 is GTSNPN and CDR2 is SVGIG (reference sequence). This CDR3 is CAWSPTDTQYF. CDR3 in DNA: TGTGCCTGGAGCCCCACAGATACGCAGTATTTT.

This chain links TRBV7-2 with TRBJ2-7; perhaps TRBD2 as D (6 bases). This CDR3 has 17 residues. V lost 5 bases to trimming and J lost 0 bases, with 20 bases between them. CDR1 and CDR2 (germline): SGHTA, FQGNSA. The CDR3 region has the DNA TGTGCCAGCAGCCCGGGGGTACGGCCCAATGGCTCCTACGAGCAGTACTTC. This translates into CASSPGVRPNGSYEQYF.

V is TRBV7-2 and J is TRBJ2-5; no reliable D call. Trimming cost V 3 bases and J 1 base, with 6 bases left between them. Germline values: CDR1 SGHTA, CDR2 FQGNSA. This CDR3 is built from 13 residues. CDR3 amino acids: CASSFNSQETQYF. Written as DNA, the CDR3 is TGTGCCAGCAGCTTTAACAGCCAAGAGACCCAGTACTTC.

This chain connects TRBV7-2 to TRBJ2-3, with D tentatively TRBD1 (5 bases). CDR3 length: 14 amino acids. CDR1 is SGHTA, CDR2 FQGNSA, per germline. The V end lost 2 bases, the J end lost 4 bases, and 10 bases lay between the germline ends. The CDR3 spells CASSLLSGSDTQYF. The CDR3 DNA follows: TGTGCCAGCAGCTTACTGTCAGGGTCAGATACGCAGTATTTT. Filled out from reference TRBV7-2 and TRBJ2-3, the complete variable domain reads GAGVSQSPSNKVTEKGKDVELRCDPISGHTALYWYRQSLGQGLEFLIYFQGNSAPDKSGLPSDRFSAERTGGSVSTLTIQRTQQEDSAVYLCASSLLSGSDTQYFGPGTRLTVL.

This rearrangement joins TRBV18 to TRBJ2-7; 13 bases agree with TRBD2. Germline CDR1 and CDR2: KGHSH and LQKENI. V lost 6 bases and J lost 7; bases outside the gene matches: 15. The CDR3 sequence is 17 residues long. The CDR3 bases are TGTGCCAGCTCGCCCATGACACTAGCGGGAGGGCTAGGAGAGCAGTACTTC. The encoded protein is CASSPMTLAGGLGEQYF.

This clone was found a few times. The chain is built from TRBV4-1 and TRBJ1-5; 9 nucleotides line up with TRBD1. This CDR3 has 15 residues. Germline V gene sequence: CDR1 MGHRA, CDR2 YSYEKL. The J segment lost 7 bases and the V segment lost 4 bases, leaving 8 bases of the junction unmatched. The CDR3 DNA follows: TGCGCCAGCAGCCGTCAACAGGGGGCTGGGCAGCCCCAGCATTTT. As protein: CASSRQQGAGQPQHF.

V and J are TRBV6-1 and TRBJ1-2; D is perhaps TRBD1 (5 bases). V was shortened by 2 bases and J by 3 bases, with 13 bases between the two germline ends. This CDR3 has 15 amino acids. The germline V gene has CDR1 MNHNS and CDR2 SASEGT. The DNA of the CDR3 is TGTGCCAGCAGTGAAAGGGGAGACAGCTACTATGGCTACACCTTC. Amino acid sequence: CASSERGDSYYGYTF.

The V call is TRBV11-2, the J call TRBJ2-4; 9 bases line up with TRBD1. The CDR3 totals 15 residues. V gave up 6 bases and J gave up 5 bases; unmatched junction bases: 8. Germline CDR1 reads SGHAT; CDR2 reads FQNNGV. The CDR3, as DNA: TGTGCCAGCAGAAAGCTTCGGGACAGGGAAAACATTCAGTACTTC. Amino acid sequence: CASRKLRDRENIQYF.